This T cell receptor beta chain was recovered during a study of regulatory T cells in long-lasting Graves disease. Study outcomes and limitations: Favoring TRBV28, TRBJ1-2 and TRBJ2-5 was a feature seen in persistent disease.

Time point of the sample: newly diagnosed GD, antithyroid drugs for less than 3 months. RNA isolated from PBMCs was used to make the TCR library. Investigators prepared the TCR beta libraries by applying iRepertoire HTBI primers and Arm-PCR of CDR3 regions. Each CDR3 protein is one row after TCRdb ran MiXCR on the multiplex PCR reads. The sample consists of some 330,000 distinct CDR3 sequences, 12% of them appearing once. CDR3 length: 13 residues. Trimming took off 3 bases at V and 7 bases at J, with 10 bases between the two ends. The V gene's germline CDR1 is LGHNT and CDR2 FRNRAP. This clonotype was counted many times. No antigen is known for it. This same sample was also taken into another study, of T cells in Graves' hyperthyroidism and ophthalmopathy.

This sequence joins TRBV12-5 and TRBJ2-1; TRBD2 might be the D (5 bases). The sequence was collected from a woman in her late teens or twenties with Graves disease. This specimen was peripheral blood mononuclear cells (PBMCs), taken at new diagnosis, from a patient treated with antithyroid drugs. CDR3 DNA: TGTGCTAGTGGTTTAGAGGGCGGGAATGAGCAGTTCTTC. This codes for CASGLEGGNEQFF.